The clone carrying this T cell receptor beta chain was counted between two and nine times. What it recognizes is unknown. The junction had 14 bases not matched to a gene; V was cut back by 5 bases and J by 8 bases. The CDR3 extends over 16 amino acids. Germline V gives CDR1 SEHNR, CDR2 FQNEAQ (reference sequence). This sample was taken from a study of cytomegalovirus exposure and HLA in healthy donors. Study-level findings and limits: Cytomegalovirus-associated TCR beta chains were listed, numbering some 180.

The protocol was immunoSEQ multiplex PCR, while the TCRdb copy is restricted to in-frame clones and leaves out a portion. The data hold tens of thousands of clones, with approximately 80% observed a single time. The sample consisted of PBMCs. This clonotype originated in a man aged 30 to 45 in good health and CMV-seronegative. V is TRBV7-9 and J is TRBJ1-2; 10 bases agree with TRBD1. The CDR3 sequence is CASSTVPGQGMEGYTF. As DNA, the CDR3 is TGTGCCAGCAGCACCGTTCCGGGACAGGGGATGGAAGGCTACACCTTC.